This TCR beta chain was identified in a study of graft-versus-host responses after intestinal transplantation. Study-level points and caveats: Clonal ratios of graft-versus-host to host-versus-graft in allografts were high for patients exhibiting graft-donor T cell macrochimerism.

The CDR3 length is 18 residues. The germline V gene encodes CDR1 SQVTM and CDR2 ANQGSEA. V trimming: 2 bases; J trimming: 4 bases; junction bases outside the gene matches: 15. Method: immunoSEQ multiplex PCR; TCRdb's copy keeps in-frame clones and lacks some. The table lists some 88,000 clones, more than 85% of them singletons. On this clone itself: Its specificity is not known.

The sample consisted of unstimulated CD8+ T cells sorted from spleen or lymph node cells, taken before intestinal transplant. The sequence was collected from a human donor who received an intestinal transplant. J is TRBJ2-2 and V is TRBV29-1, with 8 nucleotides matching TRBD1. CDR3 residues: CSVERWAGGEFGTGELFF. CDR3 sequence (DNA): TGCAGCGTTGAACGGTGGGCAGGGGGCGAGTTTGGCACCGGGGAGCTGTTTTTT.